This paragraph reports one TCR beta chain. No antigen is known for it. The sample holds no much larger clone one base away, and base qualities are not on file. These data come from a study of shared clonotypes between healthy human individuals (dated by TCRdb to the early 2020s). Regarding the study in general: The cohort included three men and two women between 18 and 49 years of age. Per donor, leukapheresis produced somewhere between about 0.94 and 9.5 billion PBMCs. For each donor, three plates each were used for CD4 naive and CD4 memory, two plates were used for CD8 naive, and one plate was used for CD8 memory. To increase sequencing depth and limit assay-specific biases, TCR repertoire library preparation and sequencing were carried out by different laboratories using diverse techniques. To estimate repertoire size and how much clonotypes are shared between individuals, the study performed deep sequencing of blood TCR repertoires from about five healthy adults.

What the study reported, not specific to this receptor: Larger estimated clonotype richness was generally found for naive subsets than for memory subsets. Based on pairwise subsampling, the degree of clonotype sharing among donors was expected to be affected by sequencing depth. When a few donors were compared, the shared fraction of clonotypes was 5% to 6.5% for naive CD4, around 3.6% for naive CD8, 2.3% for memory CD4, and 0.35% to 0.4% for memory CD8. Compared with non-shared clonotypes, the clonotypes found in all four sorted-subset donors had higher generation probabilities. The small number of donors limited the genetic and exposure-history diversity represented. Incomplete sequencing was indicated by rarefaction of sorted-subset datasets, despite the large sequencing depth. Only blood was sampled, and tissue TCR repertoires likely differ from those in blood.

Using the deep immunoSEQ assay, TCR CDR3 regions were amplified from genomic DNA by multiplex PCR. Genomic DNA extracted from each cell subset was distributed evenly over all wells of several immunoSEQ 96-well plates, and each plate served as one replicate. Each replicate PCR for sorted subsets received roughly 0.2 ug genomic DNA, equal to roughly 29,000 T cell genomes. The purified libraries were quantified using a Qubit 3.0 fluorometer, sized with a Bioanalyzer 2100, and then quantified again using the KAPA Library Quantification kit. A separate single-read 150-cycle Illumina NextSeq 550 flow cell was used to sequence each immunoSEQ 96-well plate. The original methods were these. Because only junctional sequences without quality scores were contained in the immunoSEQ output, filtering matching that applied to full-length reads could not be performed. To assign V/J genes and CDR3, sequences were annotated using PyIR, a Python wrapper for IgBLAST v1.9, with IMGT germline references. Reads with weak V/J assignments (E-value above 1e-6), missing CDR3, stop codons, out-of-frame junctions, or ambiguous translated residues were removed. V3J clonotypes were defined as sequences sharing the same inferred V gene, J gene, and CDR3 amino acid sequence. Percentage overlap between repertoires was computed as shared unique clonotypes divided by the size of the smaller repertoire. Three approaches were used to assess repertoire richness: RTK rarefaction, the Chao1 estimator, and Recon v2.1 estimates of unobserved clonotypes. Generation probabilities for all TCRbeta clonotypes obtained by the gDNA method from a handful of donors were computed using OLGA. TCRdb provides this immuneACCESS table in a form limited to in-frame rearrangements. Some clones are lacking; in checked studies, under half of them reflect an unresolved V gene, and why the rest are absent is not known. The V and J calls and clone size are taken from that table; D and trimming were inferred from the DNA. The sample table records 550,000 to 800,000 clones; about 74% of these occur just once. 1.5% to 2% of the sample goes to the ten largest clones.

CDR1 is given as MGHDK and CDR2 as SYGVNS, both from the germline V gene. Trimming at the junction amounts to 8 bases on V and 4 bases on J, and the germline ends lie 15 bases apart. Inclusive of the bounding cysteine and phenylalanine, the CDR3 is 14 residues long. The CDR3 DNA has 42 bases and is translated from base 1. Donors were healthy HIV-negative adults with no recently reported acute infections or vaccinations. Only Caucasian adults living in Nashville, Tennessee, USA were represented among the donors. CD4+ T cells were enriched through magnetic negative selection, after which naive cells were positively selected on CD45RA and the remaining negative fraction served as the memory subset. Blood was collected by leukapheresis, and PBMCs were isolated by Ficoll-Histopaque density gradient centrifugation and then cryopreserved in liquid nitrogen vapor phase. Purity and quantity of every magnetically sorted T cell population were checked by analytical flow cytometry. Genomic DNA was isolated from every sorted fraction and measured by UV absorbance on a Nanodrop 2000c.

The clonotype comes from a woman aged 25-40 years in good health. Sample: memory CD4+ T cells sorted from blood. The cell subset or site label, as the study defines it: CD45RA-negative fraction. The sequence links TRBV25-1 to TRBJ2-1; the best D guess is TRBD2, with 6 bases matching. Here the CDR3 is given as CASSSHGGYNEQFF. At the DNA level, the sequence is TGTGCCAGCTCCTCGCACGGGGGTTACAATGAGCAGTTCTTC.